Below are 13 T cell receptor beta chains sequenced from a single sample in a study of neurological immune-mediated disorders. TCRdb reprocessed the 5' RACE reads with MiXCR, giving one entry per CDR3 protein. The top ten clones hold around 21% of a sample with 50,000 or so distinct CDR3 sequences, about 9.3% of them seen once. The sample comprised PBMCs. The receptors were sampled from a woman aged 40 to 50 with HTLV-1-associated myelopathy (HAM/TSP).

This clonotype was observed at least ten times. One junction end does not reproduce the germline sequence, and a read error may be involved. The chain uses TRBV3-1 and TRBJ2-1; 9 bases map to TRBD1. Looked up from germline, CDR1 is LGHDT and CDR2 is YNNKEL (reference sequence). This CDR3 comprises 18 residues. The CDR3 DNA follows: TGTGCCAGCAGCCCAAGGAACCGCGGACAGGGGTCCTCCAATGAGCAGTTCTTC. Translated, it gives CASSPRNRGQGSSNEQFF.

This clonotype was recorded many times. V and J are TRBV4-3 and TRBJ2-7; no firm D call. Per the germline V gene, CDR1 is LGHNA and CDR2 is YSLEER. Trimming took off 2 bases at V and 5 bases at J, with 10 bases between the two ends. This CDR3 spans 13 amino acids. DNA for the CDR3: TGCGCCAGCAGCCAAAGCCCCCTCGACGAGCAGTACTTC. Its translation: CASSQSPLDEQYF.

This clonotype occurred many times. The chain employs TRBV25-1 and TRBJ2-2; no clear D. Per germline, CDR1 MGHDK and CDR2 SYGVNS. Trimming took off 2 bases at V and 4 bases at J, with 8 bases between the two ends. This CDR3 is built from 14 residues. CDR3 protein: CASSEGYGTGELFF. In DNA, the CDR3 is TGTGCCAGCAGTGAAGGGTATGGCACCGGGGAGCTGTTTTTT.

A few counts support this clonotype. The rearrangement uses TRBV24-1 and TRBJ2-3; D is possibly TRBD2 (6 bases). The germline CDR1 and CDR2 sequences are KGHDR and SFDVKD. The V and J ends lost 3 bases and 1 base respectively, with 13 bases between them. The CDR3 runs to 16 residues. The CDR3 DNA reads TGTGCCACCAGTGATGGGGCGGGGAAGGGCACAGATACGCAGTATTTT. Protein sequence: CATSDGAGKGTDTQYF.

This clonotype was observed a handful of times. The CDR3 coding sequence is TGCGCCAGCAGCTACGGACTAGCGGGGGCTGGCGAGCAGTACTTC. Protein product: CASSYGLAGAGEQYF. This chain links TRBV5-1 with TRBJ2-7, with TRBD2 matching 13 bases. After removal of 3 bases from V and 6 bases from J, the junction contained 6 bases not matched to a gene. The germline CDR1 and CDR2 sequences are SGHRS and YFSETQ. The CDR3 contains 15 residues.

The chain uses TRBV5-1 and TRBJ2-3; D perhaps matches TRBD1 (5 bases). Germline assignment: CDR1 SGHRS and CDR2 YFSETQ. Trimming stripped 2 bases from V and 1 base from J, with 11 bases between. This CDR3 comprises 15 residues. The DNA for the CDR3 is TGCGCCAGCAGCTTTCAGGGTCCGGGCACAGATACGCAGTATTTT. It codes for CASSFQGPGTDTQYF.

There are many counts of this clonotype. The chain couples TRBV6-5 to TRBJ2-2; 7 nucleotides agree with TRBD1. Germline assignment: CDR1 MNHEY and CDR2 SVGAGI. CDR3 length: 14 residues. V lost 10 bases and J lost 0; bases outside the gene matches: 5. CDR3 residues: CAIRTGSNTGELFF. The CDR3 coding sequence is TGTGCCATCCGGACAGGATCGAACACCGGGGAGCTGTTTTTT.

This clonotype is categorized as medium-sized (0.01 to 0.1%). The rearrangement joins TRBV5-1 to TRBJ1-1, with 7 nucleotides matching TRBD1. CDR1 is SGHRS and CDR2 is YFSETQ in the germline V gene. V lost 3 bases, J lost 4 bases, and 3 bases stayed unmatched. CDR3 size: 13 residues. The CDR3 DNA is TGCGCCAGCAGCTCAGACAGGGTCACTGAAGCTTTCTTT. This sequence encodes CASSSDRVTEAFF.

Many counts were recorded for this clonotype. The V gene is TRBV20-1, the J gene TRBJ1-3, with D possibly matching TRBD1 (5 bases). This CDR3 has 17 residues. The ends were cut back, 3 bases at V and 1 base at J, with 19 bases in the middle. CDR1 is DFQATT, CDR2 SNEGSKA, per germline (reference sequence). This CDR3 is CSASRGGRGRSGNTIYF. The CDR3 DNA follows: TGCAGTGCTAGTCGGGGGGGGAGGGGTAGGTCTGGAAACACCATATATTTT.

This clonotype was recorded many times. The V and J genes are TRBV11-2 and TRBJ1-1, with D perhaps TRBD1 (5 bases). Trimming left V 5 bases short and J 2 bases short, with 18 bases between. Germline assignment: CDR1 SGHAT and CDR2 FQNNGV. The CDR3 contains 16 residues. Here the CDR3 DNA reads TGTGCCAGCAGCCCCCTGGGGCAGGGCGTTAACACTGAAGCTTTCTTT. Translating it yields CASSPLGQGVNTEAFF. Full variable domain (missing parts from reference TRBV11-2 and TRBJ1-1): EAGVAQSPRYKIIEKRQSVAFWCNPISGHATLYWYQQILGQGPKLLIQFQNNGVVDDSQLPKDRFSAERLKGVDSTLKIQPAKLEDSAVYLCASSPLGQGVNTEAFFGQGTRLTVV.

This clonotype was detected ten times or more. This chain joins TRBV20-1 and TRBJ2-7; TRBD1 agrees at 7 bases. V shed 0 bases, J shed 4 bases, and the junction held 9 bases outside the gene matches. This CDR3 contains 15 residues. Per the germline V gene, CDR1 is DFQATT and CDR2 is SNEGSKA (reference sequence). The DNA of the CDR3 is TGCAGTGCTAGAGATAGCAGGGGGTCCTGGTACGAGCAGTACTTC. This codes for CSARDSRGSWYEQYF.

Ten or more counts support this clonotype. V is TRBV9 and J is TRBJ2-3, with D tentatively TRBD1 (5 bases). The CDR3 sequence is 16 residues long. The germline gives CDR1 SGDLS, CDR2 YYNGEE. Trimming stripped 0 bases from V and 1 base from J, with 12 bases between. The chain's CDR3 is CASSVESQARTDTQYF. In nucleotides, the CDR3 is TGTGCCAGCAGCGTAGAGTCACAGGCCCGCACAGATACGCAGTATTTT.

Here the CDR3 DNA reads TGTGCCAGCAGCCTCGGACCGATGAACACTGAAGCTTTCTTT. This sequence encodes CASSLGPMNTEAFF. V is TRBV3-1 and J is TRBJ1-1; no firm D call. This CDR3 region has 14 residues. Germline V lookup: CDR1 LGHDT, CDR2 YNNKEL (reference sequence). V was trimmed by 4 bases and J by 0 bases, leaving 9 bases between them. Variable domain in full (rest from reference TRBV3-1 and TRBJ1-1): DTAVSQTPKYLVTQMGNDKSIKCEQNLGHDTMYWYKQDSKKFLKIMFSYNNKELIINETVPNRFSPKSPDKAHLNLHINSLELGDSAVYFCASSLGPMNTEAFFGQGTRLTVV.